This TCR beta chain was found in a study of T cell responses to AZD1222 COVID-19 vaccine. V was clipped by 10 bases and J by 9 bases; unmatched bases: 15. Looked up from germline, CDR1 is MNHEY and CDR2 is SVGAGI. The CDR3 is 15 amino acids. The data were produced by immunoSEQ multiplex PCR, yet TCRdb's version contains in-frame clones alone and is incomplete. The sample has about 180,000 clones; around 90% are singletons. General study findings and limits: Dominant at 160-218 and 743-854, vaccine-associated CD4 TCRs also spanned spike. Increases in Spike-specific TCR breadth and depth were seen after two AZD1222 doses. Mostly white British, mostly female donors; authors suggested clonal diversity may be underestimated.

Concerning this clone itself: Its antigen is unknown.

The sequencing here drew on peripheral blood, taken 28 days after the second AZD1222 dose. This sequence was found in an adult who received the AZD1222 COVID-19 vaccine. The chain uses TRBV6-5 and TRBJ2-2; TRBD2 aligns across 9 bases. The CDR3 DNA follows: TGTGCCACCCGGGCAGTAGCGGGGGTTACTAGGGAGCTGTTTTTT. Translated: CATRAVAGVTRELFF.